These T cell receptor beta chains were read from a single sample in a study of CD8 T cells in ankylosing spondylitis. TCRdb independently ran MiXCR on the 5' RACE reads; one entry per CDR3 protein. Among about 300,000 distinct CDR3 sequences listed, 9.5% to 13% were seen once. The sequencing input was blood, either unsorted or a sorted T cell fraction (not recorded which). The receptor set was obtained from a female donor with ankylosing spondylitis or in good health (not recorded which). CDR3s include the opening cysteine and the closing phenylalanine or tryptophan. A D gene is named only where the DNA matches it firmly. Expanded clones are given a class, and other clones once, few, many or no size at all.

J,length,V,D,size,CDR3,DNA
TRBJ1-2,12,TRBV20-1,NA,many,CSARDPGDGYTF,TGCAGTGCTAGAGATCCCGGGGATGGCTACACCTTC
TRBJ2-3,12,TRBV20-1,TRBD1,many,CSAKQGSDTQYF,TGCAGTGCTAAACAGGGGTCAGATACGCAGTATTTT
TRBJ2-1,17,TRBV4-1,NA,many,CASSQVDMGFSYNEQFF,TGCGCCAGCAGCCAAGTTGATATGGGTTTCTCCTACAATGAGCAGTTCTTC
TRBJ1-2,12,TRBV27,NA,many,CASRGGVYGYTF,TGTGCCAGCAGAGGGGGAGTTTATGGCTACACCTTC
TRBJ1-4,14,TRBV12-3/TRBV12-4,TRBD1,many,CASSPGGFGEKLFF,TGTGCCAGCAGTCCAGGGGGATTTGGTGAAAAACTGTTTTTT
TRBJ2-7,12,TRBV27,NA,many,CASSSDYYEQYF,TGTGCCAGCAGCTCGGACTACTACGAGCAGTACTTC
TRBJ2-5,12,TRBV2,NA,many,CASIDEGPAQYF,TGTGCCAGCATCGACGAGGGCCCGGCCCAGTACTTC
TRBJ2-3,18,TRBV20-1,TRBD2,many,CSASPWTSGRRNFATQYF,TGCAGTGCTAGCCCATGGACTAGCGGGAGAAGGAACTTCGCTACGCAGTATTTT
TRBJ1-5,12,TRBV10-3,TRBD1,many,CATWTGGQPQHF,TGTGCCACCTGGACAGGGGGTCAGCCCCAGCATTTT
TRBJ2-7,16,TRBV11-2,NA,NA,CASSLVVGMSIYEQYF,TGTGCCAGCAGCTTAGTGGTAGGGATGAGCATATACGAGCAGTACTTC
TRBJ1-5,15,TRBV5-5,NA,many,CASSRGTTSNQPQHF,TGTGCCAGCAGCCGAGGGACGACTAGCAATCAGCCCCAGCATTTT
TRBJ2-7,14,TRBV7-8,NA,many,CASSIPGPGGEQYF,TGTGCCAGCAGTATACCCGGTCCCGGCGGTGAGCAGTACTTC
TRBJ2-3,13,TRBV29-1,NA,many,CSVDEGGTDTQYF,TGCAGCGTTGATGAGGGCGGGACAGATACGCAGTATTTT
TRBJ2-2,15,TRBV6-4,NA,many,CASSDGDSNTGELFF,TGTGCCAGCAGTGACGGTGACAGTAACACCGGGGAGCTGTTTTTT
TRBJ2-2,13,TRBV7-8,NA,NA,CASSLGAAGELFF,TGTGCCAGCAGCTTAGGGGCGGCCGGGGAGCTGTTTTTT
TRBJ2-5,11,TRBV29-1,NA,many,CSVTGLETQYF,TGCAGCGTTACAGGGTTGGAGACCCAGTACTTC
TRBJ1-3,10,TRBV11-2,NA,many,CATRGYSLYF,TGTGCCACCCGCGGCTATTCTTTATATTTT
TRBJ2-5,14,TRBV5-1,NA,many,CASSTQGYQETQYF,TGCGCCAGCAGCACACAGGGATATCAAGAGACCCAGTACTTC
TRBJ2-7,13,TRBV20-1,NA,many,CSARSKEGYEQYF,TGCAGTGCTAGGAGTAAGGAGGGGTACGAGCAGTACTTC
TRBJ2-5,13,TRBV20-1,NA,many,CSAPDGVQETQYF,TGCAGTGCTCCAGACGGGGTCCAAGAGACCCAGTACTTC
TRBJ1-1,15,TRBV5-1,TRBD1,many,CASSSTGDLNTEAFF,TGCGCCAGCAGCTCGACAGGGGACTTGAACACTGAAGCTTTCTTT
TRBJ2-3,14,TRBV5-1,NA,many,CASSQGQTTDTQYF,TGCGCCAGCAGCCAAGGACAGACCACAGATACGCAGTATTTT
TRBJ2-3,16,TRBV5-1,NA,many,CASSLGSSSYTDTQYF,TGCGCCAGCAGCTTGGGAAGTTCGAGCTACACAGATACGCAGTATTTT
TRBJ2-2,14,TRBV20-1,NA,many,CSAFTGSVTGELFF,TGCAGTGCCTTTACAGGCTCCGTCACCGGGGAGCTGTTTTTT